What follows are 8 T cell receptor beta chains derived from one specimen sequenced in a study of cytomegalovirus exposure and HLA in healthy donors. The PCR had 60 Vbeta and 13 Jbeta primers. The protocol was immunoSEQ multiplex PCR, while the TCRdb copy is restricted to in-frame clones and leaves out a portion. The repertoire holds some 100,000 clones, with roughly 70% as singletons. Material for sequencing was PBMCs. These receptors originate from a woman between 18 and 30 years old in good health and CMV-seropositive.

CDR3 sequence (DNA): TGTGCCAGCAAACAGACTAGCTCCTACGAGCAGTACTTC. It yields the protein CASKQTSSYEQYF. V gene TRBV27 combines with J gene TRBJ2-7; D might be TRBD2 (6 bases). CDR3 size: 13 residues. The V end was cut by 7 bases, the J end by 0 bases, with 10 bases between. Germline loops: CDR1 MNHEY, CDR2 SMNVEV (reference sequence).

This rearrangement joins TRBV28 to TRBJ1-2; possibly TRBD1 for D (6 bases). V was cut by 5 bases and J by 8 bases, with 21 bases left in between. From germline, CDR1 is MDHEN and CDR2 SYDVKM. CDR3 length: 15 residues. As DNA, the CDR3 is TGTGCCAGCAGTGACTGGACAGCCGGCGGCGAAGGCTACACCTTC. Translation: CASSDWTAGGEGYTF.

This clone was picked up one time. The V call is TRBV11-2, the J call TRBJ2-1; 10 nucleotides align to TRBD2. CDR1 SGHAT and CDR2 FQNNGV come from the germline V gene. Germline trimming cut 1 base from V and 5 bases from J; bases unmatched to any gene: 11. The CDR3 totals 18 residues. The CDR3 reads CASSLGLNLAGANNEQFF. CDR3 sequence (DNA): TGTGCCAGCAGCTTAGGCCTGAACCTAGCGGGAGCGAACAATGAGCAGTTCTTC.

The genes are TRBV30 and TRBJ1-6, with 7 bases identical to TRBD1. V was pared by 5 bases and J by 10 bases, with 5 bases of the junction left unmatched. The CDR3 contains 12 residues. Germline CDR1 reads GTSNPN; CDR2 reads SVGIG (reference sequence). CDR3 sequence: CAWGTVKSPLHF. In nucleotides, the CDR3 is TGTGCCTGGGGGACAGTAAAATCACCCCTCCACTTT.

The rearrangement links TRBV4-3 to TRBJ1-1, with D possibly TRBD1 on 5 matching bases. V was cut by 0 bases and J by 0 bases, with 14 bases left in between. The germline CDR1 and CDR2 sequences are LGHNA and YSLEER. The CDR3 extends over 17 amino acids. The CDR3 loop is CASSQEWEGRVNTEAFF. The CDR3 DNA reads TGCGCCAGCAGCCAAGAGTGGGAGGGCAGGGTGAACACTGAAGCTTTCTTT.

This sequence joins TRBV19 and TRBJ1-4; no definite D call. CDR1 is LNHDA, CDR2 SQIVND, per germline (reference sequence). The CDR3 is 13 residues long. V dropped 10 bases and J dropped 4 bases, with 13 bases sitting between them. Here the CDR3 DNA reads TGTGCCATTTCCCAGGCGCTTAATGAAAAACTGTTTTTT. Protein product: CAISQALNEKLFF.

This clone has just one count. The chain is built from TRBV30 and TRBJ1-3, with D tentatively TRBD1 (6 bases). Germline CDR1 is GTSNPN and CDR2 is SVGIG (reference sequence). The CDR3 consists of 15 residues. V lost 1 base and J lost 4, with 14 bases in between. The CDR3 DNA reads as TGTGCCTGGAGTGCGGGGGGCGCGGGGGGAAACACCATATATTTT. Its translation is CAWSAGGAGGNTIYF.

The chain employs TRBV27 and TRBJ2-3, with TRBD2 matching 11 bases. Losses at the gene ends were 7 bases for V and 9 bases for J; bases not matched to a gene: 3. Germline V gene sequence: CDR1 MNHEY, CDR2 SMNVEV (reference sequence). The CDR3 covers 12 residues. CDR3 protein: CASTLAGGTQYF. The DNA for the CDR3 is TGTGCCAGCACGCTAGCGGGAGGCACGCAGTATTTT.